By share, the clone carrying this TCR beta chain counts as medium-sized (0.01 to 0.1%). The data were taken from a study of blood T cell repertoires in COVID-19. Generated by immunoSEQ multiplex PCR, the TCRdb table keeps only in-frame clones and is missing some. The table lists roughly 96,000 clones, 70% to 90% of them singletons. Germline CDR1 reads GTSNPN; CDR2 reads SVGIG (reference sequence). The CDR3 has 13 amino acids. Germline trimming cut 3 bases from V and 11 bases from J; bases unmatched to any gene: 3. The chain carries TRBV30 and TRBJ1-6, with 11 positions matching TRBD1. The sequencing input was peripheral blood. The clonotype originates from a man aged 60-69 years with acute or convalescent COVID-19. CDR3: CAWRGQGATPLHF. The CDR3 bases are TGTGCCTGGAGAGGACAGGGGGCAACACCCCTCCACTTT.